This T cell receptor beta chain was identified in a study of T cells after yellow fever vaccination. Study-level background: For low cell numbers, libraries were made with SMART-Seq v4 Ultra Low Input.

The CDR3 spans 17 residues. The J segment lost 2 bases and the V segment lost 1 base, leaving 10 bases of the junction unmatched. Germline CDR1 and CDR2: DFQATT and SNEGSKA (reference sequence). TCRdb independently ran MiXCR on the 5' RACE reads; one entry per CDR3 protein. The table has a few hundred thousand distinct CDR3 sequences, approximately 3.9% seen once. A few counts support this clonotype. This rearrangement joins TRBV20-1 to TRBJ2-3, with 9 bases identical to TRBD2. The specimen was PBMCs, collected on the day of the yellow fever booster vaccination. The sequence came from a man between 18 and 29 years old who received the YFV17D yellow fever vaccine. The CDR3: CSARGSFAGGVTDTQYF. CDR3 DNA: TGCAGTGCTAGAGGATCGTTCGCGGGGGGGGTCACAGATACGCAGTATTTT.